The T cell receptor (beta chain) under discussion was sequenced for a study of blood T cell repertoires in COVID-19 (TCRdb year 2020). With respect to the entire study: Samples covering the acute and convalescent phases of COVID-19 were provided by collaborators in the United States, Italy and Spain. The repertoires were released in a freely available public database meant as a resource for research on the immune response to SARS-CoV-2. HLA class I and class II types, where available, came from metadata supplied by the sample provider rather than from assay-based typing. The prospective study material was composed of cDNA or gDNA derived from T cells, B-cell-depleted T cells, or PBMCs. The samples were drawn from the first 160 participants of the ongoing ImmuneRACE study and from about 1,200 subjects provided by 6 global collaborators. The dataset comprised deeply sampled blood TCRbeta repertoires from subjects exposed to, actively infected with, or recovered from COVID-19. The sample metadata nearly always contained a de-identified subject ID, COVID-19 status, age in years and sex.

Taken from the germline V gene (reference sequence), the CDR1 and CDR2 loops are MNHEY and SMNVEV. From the cysteine up to the phenylalanine, the CDR3 has a length of 16 residues. Here the CDR3 DNA is all that survives: 48 bases in frame from base 1. Trimming accounts for 4 bases at V and 5 bases at J, while the number of junction bases matched to no gene is 11. Each collaborating institution followed its own protocols to collect whole blood in K2EDTA tubes. For TCRbeta analysis, collaborators shipped samples as frozen whole blood, isolated PBMCs, or DNA extracted from either of those sample types. This clone was counted only a few times. The clone's antigen remains unknown. The input lacks base qualities; no much larger clone sits a single base away. Overall study outcomes, separate from this receptor: The amount of clinical and demographic metadata varied by source and participant and was provided uncurated.

TCRbeta CDR3 regions were amplified from genomic DNA by means of the immunoSEQ Assay, a bias-controlled multiplex PCR. As for how the authors treated the data: Nucleated cell counts per sample were estimated from amplification of reference gene primers within the assay. To quantify the absolute abundance of each unique TCRbeta CDR3 rearrangement, sequence reads were collapsed and filtered. For each sample, productive Simpson clonality was calculated as the square root of Simpson's diversity index across productive rearrangements. Sourced from immuneACCESS, this table was stored by TCRdb with only in-frame sequences that have V and J called. A share of the clones is absent; for the studies checked, an unresolved V gene accounts for under half, and the remainder has no known explanation. Clonal size and the V and J genes are those of that table, whereas D and trimming came from the DNA. The sample contains approximately 240,000 clones, under 85% of them found a single time. The ten largest make up 3% to 4% of the sample.

The rearrangement joined TRBV27 to TRBJ2-5; 9 central nucleotides agree with TRBD1. The TCR comes from a woman in her thirties or forties with active or convalescent COVID-19. Material: peripheral blood. The CDR3 protein: CASSSTDRGFRETQYF. The DNA sequence is given as TGTGCCAGCAGTTCTACCGACAGGGGGTTTAGGGAGACCCAGTACTTC.